This T cell receptor (beta chain) was documented in a study of cytomegalovirus exposure and HLA in healthy donors (dated by TCRdb to the late 2010s). With respect to the entire study: According to a later analysis, one platform produced both the 110 or so validation repertoires and the 550 to 800 repertoires of the first cohort. A separate validation cohort of roughly 110 different subjects was used in addition to the approximately 640-subject first cohort. High-throughput TCR immunosequencing, statistical association of individual TCRs with disease status, and machine learning were combined to predict cytomegalovirus infection status. The aim of the study was to test whether cataloging public T cell receptors could identify signatures of past pathogen exposure.

The donors belonged to the validation cohort of over a hundred subjects, which was separate from the roughly 680-subject first cohort. As for this clone: Its antigen remains undetermined. No clone much larger than this one lies a single base away; base qualities are absent.

CDR1 and CDR2, per the germline V gene (reference sequence), are MNHNY and SVGAGI. Trimming removed 5 bases from V and 7 bases from J; the gene matches leave 8 bases unexplained. Inclusive of the bounding cysteine and phenylalanine, the CDR3 is 15 residues long. The read is trimmed to its CDR3 DNA, 45 bases read in frame from base 1. Study-wide findings and limitations: All 120 or so repertoires were used to score co-occurrence in the validation cohort in a later analysis, because that analysis had no HLA typing for the cohort. In a later analysis, TCRs clustered in the first cohort were found to also tend to co-occur in the 130 or so validation repertoires, with about 93% of cluster scores above 0. In vitro tests confirmed that a few of the cytomegalovirus-associated TCR beta chains recognize cytomegalovirus antigens. It was suggested by the authors that the approach could potentially be generalized to other disease states and immunological phenotypes. The study gave a list of 150 to 200 TCR beta chains associated with cytomegalovirus. The classifier was reported to diagnose cytomegalovirus status with high specificity and sensitivity in both the original and validation cohorts. Across donors, most TCR sequences were observed very rarely, whereas some public TCRs were present in many individuals.

Library prep was done by the immunoSEQ multiplex PCR assay. The original pipeline was this. A statistical classification framework was developed to diagnose cytomegalovirus status using the catalog of TCR beta chain sequences. TCRdb took this table from immuneACCESS and kept in-frame rearrangements with V and J called. Such tables lack part of the clones; where checked against another copy, unresolved V genes explain under half of the gap, and the rest is unexplained. V and J calls and clone size come straight from that table; D and trimming were deduced from the DNA. This sample has some 250,000 clones in its table, and 90% of those were observed once. The ten largest clonotypes hold 0.3% to 0.4% of the sample.

The specimen sequenced was PBMCs. This TCR derives from a woman aged 18-35 years in good health and CMV-seronegative. The chain couples TRBV6-6 to TRBJ1-6; 7 nucleotides in the junction match TRBD1. Here the CDR3 is given as CASSNAGQVNSPLHF. The DNA sequence is TGTGCCAGCAGTAACGCAGGACAGGTGAATTCACCCCTCCACTTT.